The 3 T cell receptor beta chains below were found in one sample sequenced in a study of cytomegalovirus exposure and HLA in healthy donors (dated by TCRdb to about 2017). The protocol used for the library was the immunoSEQ multiplex PCR assay. The multiplex PCR relied on a mix of 60 forward primers for TCR Vbeta segments and 13 reverse primers for TCR Jbeta segments. TCRdb provides this immuneACCESS table in a form limited to in-frame rearrangements. Some clones are lacking; in checked studies, under half of them reflect an unresolved V gene, and why the rest are absent is not known. The table for this sample shows 120,000 to 150,000 clones. About 2.2% of the sample is held by the ten biggest clonotypes. Source material: PBMCs. The receptors come from a woman under 30 in good health and CMV-seronegative.

The CDR3 DNA sequence: TGTGCCAGCAGTCCTGGGGCTGAGAACACTGAAGCTTTCTTT. Translated: CASSPGAENTEAFF. The rearrangement links TRBV27 to TRBJ1-1, with a tentative D call TRBD1 (5 bases). This CDR3 has 14 amino acids. V lost 5 bases to trimming and J lost 1 base, with 11 bases between them. The germline gives CDR1 MNHEY, CDR2 SMNVEV (reference sequence).

This rearrangement joins TRBV30 to TRBJ2-5; 11 bases are a match to TRBD2. J was trimmed by 7 bases and V by 4 bases; bases with no gene match: 8. This CDR3 comprises 14 residues. Looked up from germline, CDR1 is GTSNPN and CDR2 is SVGIG (reference sequence). Here the CDR3 DNA reads TGTGCCTGGATGACTAGCGGGGCCTCTAGGACCCAGTACTTC. Translating gives CAWMTSGASRTQYF.

The rearrangement joins TRBV6-5 to TRBJ2-5, with D hard to call. The CDR3 runs 11 residues. V lost 5 bases, J lost 4 bases, and 5 bases lay in between. Germline V gene data show CDR1 as MNHEY and CDR2 as SVGAGI. As DNA, the CDR3 is TGTGCCAGCAGTCAATCAGAGACCCAGTACTTC. Translation gives CASSQSETQYF.